The T cell receptor beta chain under discussion was sequenced for a study of technical replicates of blood from several donors. Clones were sequenced by immunoSEQ multiplex PCR, and TCRdb holds only the in-frame ones, with some missing. The table includes tens of thousands of clones, 94% detected once. The germline gives CDR1 SGHDT, CDR2 YYEEEE. The CDR3 covers 15 residues. The V end was cut by 0 bases, the J end by 3 bases, with 12 bases between. The sequenced sample consisted of T cells isolated from PBMCs. The clonotype originates from a human donor in good health. The genes are TRBV5-6 and TRBJ1-2; the D gene is possibly TRBD1 (6 bases). CDR3 DNA: TGTGCCAGCAGCTTGGGGCCGGGGGGCCACTATGGCTACACCTTC. Protein product: CASSLGPGGHYGYTF. Variable domain in full (rest from reference TRBV5-6 and TRBJ1-2): DAGVTQSPTHLIKTRGQQVTLRCSPKSGHDTVSWYQQALGQGPQFIFQYYEEEERQRGNFPDRFSGHQFPNYSSELNVNALLLGDSALYLCASSLGPGGHYGYTFGSGTRLTVV.